These 21 T cell receptor beta chains were all obtained from the same sample, sequenced in a study of cytomegalovirus exposure and HLA in healthy donors. Primers included in the PCR were 60 Vbeta and 13 Jbeta primers. The protocol was immunoSEQ multiplex PCR, while the TCRdb copy is restricted to in-frame clones and leaves out a portion. The table shows fewer than 40,000 clones, with 75% to 90% occurring only once. Sequenced material: PBMCs. The receptor source for this set is a woman between 35 and 50 years old in good health and CMV-seropositive.

Only one count was recorded for this clone. The J gene is TRBJ1-2, the V gene TRBV6-5; TRBD1 aligns across 10 bases. V dropped 6 bases and J dropped 8; count of bases not matched to a gene: 6. Germline assignment: CDR1 MNHEY and CDR2 SVGAGI. The CDR3 sequence is 13 residues long. CDR3 in amino acids: CASSGDRGLGYTF. DNA for the CDR3: TGTGCCAGCAGCGGAGACAGGGGGCTCGGCTACACCTTC.

This clone was seen a single time. The V call is TRBV7-9, the J call TRBJ2-3, with D possibly TRBD1 on 6 matching bases. CDR1 is SEHNR and CDR2 is FQNEAQ in the germline V gene (reference sequence). Between the trimmed V and J ends, which lost 3 bases and 1 base, there was a span of 11 bases. This CDR3 spans 15 amino acids. The CDR3 region is CASSFRDTRTDTQYF. CDR3 bases: TGTGCCAGCAGCTTCCGGGACACCCGCACAGATACGCAGTATTTT.

The chain carries TRBV28 and TRBJ1-1, with TRBD1 matching over 8 bases. This CDR3 spans 15 amino acids. The trim removed 4 bases at V and 7 bases at J, leaving 11 bases unmatched. From germline, CDR1 is MDHEN and CDR2 SYDVKM. The CDR3 loop is CASSSLTGEKDEAFF. In nucleotides, the CDR3 is TGTGCCAGCAGTTCCCTGACAGGGGAGAAGGATGAAGCTTTCTTT.

In its sample, this clone was seen a few times. The chain links TRBV4-1 to TRBJ1-1, with D uncertain. The V end was cut by 3 bases, the J end by 0 bases, with 20 bases between. The CDR3 has 18 residues. Germline V gene lookup returns CDR1 MGHRA and CDR2 YSYEKL. CDR3 sequence reads: CASSQESLVRFMNTEAFF. As DNA, the CDR3 is TGCGCCAGCAGCCAGGAGAGTTTGGTCCGTTTTATGAACACTGAAGCTTTCTTT.

The CDR3 sequence: CASRNFRQGSEAFF. In nucleotides, the CDR3 is TGTGCCAGCAGAAACTTCCGACAGGGCTCTGAAGCTTTCTTT. The gene calls are TRBV6-4 and TRBJ1-1, with 7 nucleotides matching TRBD1. CDR3 length: 14 amino acids. Germline CDR1 MRHNA, CDR2 SNTAGT. The V segment lost 6 bases and the J segment 6 bases; nucleotides outside the gene matches: 10.

This clone was observed a single time. The genes are TRBV7-2 and TRBJ2-2, with TRBD1 as a possible D gene (5 bases). Germline CDR1 reads SGHTA; CDR2 reads FQGNSA. The length of the CDR3 is 18 residues. Trimming took 2 bases from V and 0 from J, leaving 16 bases between them. The DNA for the CDR3 is TGTGCCAGCAGCTTAATCCCTCCGGCAGGGACGAACACCGGGGAGCTGTTTTTT. Amino acid sequence: CASSLIPPAGTNTGELFF.

The rearrangement links TRBV4-3 to TRBJ1-1; D is perhaps TRBD1 (5 bases). V dropped 0 bases and J dropped 4 bases, with 27 bases sitting between them. The CDR3 contains 20 residues. Germline V gene data show CDR1 as LGHNA and CDR2 as YSLEER. CDR3 DNA sequence: TGCGCCAGCAGCCAAGAAGGGAACGGGGGGGGTTACGCGGGTGGCACTGAAGCTTTCTTT. Its protein is CASSQEGNGGGYAGGTEAFF.

The sample holds a few counts of this clone. The rearrangement uses TRBV10-1 and TRBJ2-2, with a tentative D call TRBD2 (5 bases). The CDR3 loop spans 17 amino acids. V was clipped by 4 bases and J by 1 base, with 16 bases between them. Germline loops: CDR1 WNHNN, CDR2 SYGVQD (reference sequence). In DNA form, the CDR3 reads TGCGCCAGCAGTGGGAAGGAAGCGGCCCTGAACACCGGGGAGCTGTTTTTT. Its protein is CASSGKEAALNTGELFF.

The sample holds a few counts of this clone. The chain employs TRBV4-3 and TRBJ2-7, with 7 bases lining up with TRBD1. The CDR3 spans 16 residues. V lost 1 base, J lost 2 bases, and 8 bases stayed unmatched. Germline CDR1 is LGHNA and CDR2 is YSLEER. The CDR3 DNA reads TGCGCCAGCAGCCAAGCGACGAACAGGGGACCCTACGAGCAGTACTTC. This sequence encodes CASSQATNRGPYEQYF.

The chain links TRBV9 to TRBJ2-2; D may be TRBD1 (6 bases). CDR1 SGDLS and CDR2 YYNGEE come from the germline V gene. The germline V and J ends were trimmed by 4 bases and 5 bases, with 6 bases remaining between them. The CDR3 extends over 12 amino acids. CDR3 sequence reads: CASSQGTGELFF. Written as DNA, the CDR3 is TGTGCCAGCAGCCAGGGGACCGGGGAGCTGTTTTTT.

In its sample, this clone was seen a few times. The gene calls are TRBV5-4 and TRBJ2-7; 10 bases map to TRBD2. CDR1 and CDR2 (germline): SGHNT, YYREEE (reference sequence). The CDR3 has 15 amino acids. The V gene end was trimmed by 3 bases and the J gene end by 1 base; junction bases not matched to a gene: 4. The CDR3 here is CASSSRTSGSYEQYF. Here the CDR3 DNA reads TGTGCCAGCAGCTCTAGGACTAGCGGATCCTACGAGCAGTACTTC.

The V call is TRBV7-8, the J call TRBJ2-2; 8 nucleotides match TRBD1. The CDR3 contains 16 residues. The V gene's germline CDR1 is SGHVS and CDR2 FQNEAQ. V lost 5 bases and J lost 4; bases outside the gene matches: 9. The CDR3 DNA is TGTGCCAGCAGCCCAGACAGGGGATTCCGCACCGGGGAGCTGTTTTTT. Protein product: CASSPDRGFRTGELFF.

The chain has TRBV6-4 and TRBJ2-1; no clear D gene. This CDR3 comprises 15 residues. V was pared by 5 bases and J by 7 bases, with 18 bases between. Germline CDR1 and CDR2: MRHNA and SNTAGT. This CDR3 reads CASSLTQTSANEQFF. The CDR3 nucleotides read TGTGCCAGCAGTTTGACCCAAACAAGCGCGAATGAGCAGTTCTTC.

The chain carries TRBV4-3 and TRBJ1-4; TRBD1 matches 7 bases. The V and J ends lost 1 base and 5 bases, in that order; junction bases with no gene match: 4. CDR1 and CDR2 from the germline V gene are LGHNA and YSLEER. This CDR3 region has 15 residues. CDR3 protein: CASSQAGTENEKLFF. CDR3 DNA sequence: TGCGCCAGCAGCCAAGCGGGGACAGAGAATGAAAAACTGTTTTTT.

V is TRBV7-6 and J is TRBJ2-1, with a tentative D call TRBD1 (5 bases). CDR3 size: 15 residues. V was pared by 1 base and J by 9 bases, with 16 bases between. The germline CDR1 and CDR2 sequences are SGHVS and FNYEAQ. CDR3 residues: CASSLEGQGKGEQFF. CDR3 DNA sequence: TGTGCCAGCAGCTTAGAAGGGCAGGGCAAGGGTGAGCAGTTCTTC.

The V call is TRBV27, the J call TRBJ2-1; D perhaps matches TRBD1 (5 bases). CDR3 length: 16 residues. Germline V CDR1 and CDR2: MNHEY, SMNVEV (reference sequence). Trimming removed 5 bases from V and 0 bases from J, with 14 bases in between. The CDR3 DNA reads TGTGCCAGCAGTACAGGCAGGACGCCCTCCTACAATGAGCAGTTCTTC. Residues: CASSTGRTPSYNEQFF.

This chain links TRBV19 with TRBJ1-4; a possible D gene is TRBD1 (6 bases). Germline assignment: CDR1 LNHDA and CDR2 SQIVND (reference sequence). This CDR3 spans 18 amino acids. Trimming removed 3 bases from V and 0 bases from J, with 17 bases in between. CDR3 in DNA: TGTGCCAGTAGTATCCCCTCCTACAGGGTTGCAACTAATGAAAAACTGTTTTTT. It is translated as CASSIPSYRVATNEKLFF.

The chain couples TRBV6-5 to TRBJ1-2, with 11 bases matching TRBD1. With 6 bases clipped from V and 4 bases from J, the junction kept 7 bases outside the gene matches. This CDR3 comprises 15 residues. CDR1 is MNHEY, CDR2 SVGAGI, per germline. The CDR3 DNA reads TGTGCCAGCAGACCCGGGACAGGGGGTGGCTATGGCTACACCTTC. It yields the protein CASRPGTGGGYGYTF.

This chain joins TRBV6-6 and TRBJ1-2; 10 bases are a match to TRBD1. Germline loops: CDR1 MNHNY, CDR2 SVGAGI (reference sequence). CDR3 length equals 12 residues. The V segment lost 6 bases and the J segment 8 bases; nucleotides outside the gene matches: 3. The CDR3 region has the DNA TGTGCCAGCAGCCCGACAGGGGGCGGCTACACCTTC. Protein sequence: CASSPTGGGYTF.

The chain is built from TRBV19 and TRBJ1-2; D remains unclear. This CDR3 is built from 14 residues. With 1 base removed from V and 6 bases from J, the gap between germline ends came to 12 bases. The germline V gene encodes CDR1 LNHDA and CDR2 SQIVND (reference sequence). CDR3 in DNA: TGTGCCAGTAGTATAGGAGCCGGGAGGGATGGCTACACCTTC. It is translated as CASSIGAGRDGYTF.

V is TRBV19 and J is TRBJ2-7, with 7 bases that match TRBD1. The CDR3 is 15 residues long. J lost 2 bases, V lost 5 bases, and 9 bases had no gene match. Germline V lookup: CDR1 LNHDA, CDR2 SQIVND (reference sequence). CDR3 sequence: CASSRGQVAAYEQYF. In DNA form, the CDR3 reads TGTGCCAGTAGTCGTGGACAGGTGGCGGCCTACGAGCAGTACTTC. Drawing the rest from reference TRBV19 and TRBJ2-7, the complete variable domain is DGGITQSPKYLFRKEGQNVTLSCEQNLNHDAMYWYRQDPGQGLRLIYYSQIVNDFQKGDIAEGYSVSREKKESFPLTVTSAQKNPTAFYLCASSRGQVAAYEQYFGPGTRLTVT.